A selection of T cell receptor beta chains follows, all from one sample in a study of T cells in Graves' hyperthyroidism and ophthalmopathy. Using its own MiXCR run on the multiplex PCR reads, TCRdb lists one record per CDR3 protein. The profile shows about 290,000 distinct CDR3 sequences, 16% of them singletons. Sequenced: blood. The receptors originated from a man younger than 45 with Graves' hyperthyroidism. CDR3s include the opening cysteine and the closing phenylalanine or tryptophan. Each record gives: V gene, D gene, CDR3 protein. The D gene is left open where the match is weak.

TRBV28,-,CASSRWTESPEQYF
TRBV6-5,-,CASSYTAGIRANEKLFF
TRBV11-2,TRBD2,CASSLGTSGRAVGETQYF
TRBV28,TRBD1,CASSFWDRGKSFGNEQFF
TRBV20-1,TRBD2,CSARDNPSGRPETQYF
TRBV4-2,-,CASSQGRGVSDEQYF
TRBV5-5,-,CASSLAVGPWGKGSYNEQFF
TRBV19,TRBD2,CASTKTSRYGGETQYF
TRBV3-1,-,CASSQFIVDEQYF
TRBV7-3,TRBD1,CASSPTGLPTGELFF
TRBV11-2,-,CASSFVTGGLGHTQYF
TRBV11-2,TRBD2,CASTQYGEGNEQFF
TRBV12-3/TRBV12-4,-,CASSSVPVEQFF
TRBV5-1,TRBD1,CASSARQGAHTDTQYF
TRBV5-1,-,CASSPYPSSYNEQFF
TRBV4-2,-,CASSQGLNEQYF
TRBV13,TRBD2,CASSRPLAGGQFF
TRBV24-1,TRBD1,CATSDFGQGSYTF
TRBV6-1,-,CASSEEGYPPNTGELFF
TRBV5-5,-,CASSFSGGGNQPQHF
TRBV28,-,CASSFRAGRSPLHF
TRBV3-1,-,CASSQEGRGNEKLFF
TRBV4-1,TRBD2,CASSQVSGSIYEQYF
TRBV11-3,TRBD2,CASSEFSPGGDQETQYF
TRBV24-1,-,CATSESPGGRGGTDTQYF
TRBV6-1,-,CASSDGEHQPQHF
TRBV20-1,TRBD2,CSAGGLAGVQETQYF
TRBV24-1,-,CATSDLLEGGSEETQYF
TRBV2,TRBD1,CATRQGDGYTF
TRBV2,-,CASRGGQSSYNSPLHF
TRBV5-5,TRBD1,CASSLWGQSGNTIYF
TRBV5-1,-,CASSSGTYTGELFF
TRBV30,-,CAWSAGTNTEAFF
TRBV29-1,-,CSVGGAVGTEAFF
TRBV13,-,CASSPSPMPNNEQFF
TRBV18,TRBD2,CASSPSAGAGPREQYF
TRBV12-3/TRBV12-4,-,CASSNNRYNQPQHF
TRBV7-9,TRBD1,CASTRTGENTGELFF
TRBV12-3/TRBV12-4,-,CASSFVIGEQYF
TRBV6-1,TRBD2,CASSGRDYYGDEQFF
TRBV3-1,TRBD1,CASSQGQGNQYF
TRBV11-1,-,CASSLIRVSDTQYF
TRBV9,-,CASGDHRGGPLHF
TRBV5-1,-,CASSSAADTQYF
TRBV12-3/TRBV12-4,TRBD2,CASRGSLVTGELFF
TRBV5-1,TRBD2,CASSLTAGGYNEQFF
TRBV4-1,TRBD2,CASSQGGAGLNEQYF
TRBV7-9,-,CASSLRTHEQYF
TRBV12-3/TRBV12-4,-,CASSLQGNYGYTF
TRBV20-1,-,CSASQEQGRGADTQYF
TRBV3-1,-,CASSQPPDTQYF
TRBV28,-,CASRSLWGQANYEQYF
TRBV7-9,-,CASSYRSYNEQFF